This T cell receptor (beta chain) is drawn from a study of CXCR3-negative and CXCR3-positive naive CD8 T cells. Study-level results: Naive cells that were CXCR3-negative or CXCR3-positive used TRBV-TRBJ genes alike, while memory cells diverged. Diversity in memory CD8+ cells fell much lower than the comparably high levels seen in both naive subsets.

Each CD8+ T cell subset was sorted in triplicate, hundreds of thousands of cells each. The TRB cDNA libraries were prepared by 5' RACE with UMI labels. From its re-call of the 5' RACE reads, TCRdb lists each CDR3 protein once, without DNA. Seen in this sample are about 56,000 distinct CDR3 sequences; the ten most common clones hold 20% to 25%. The germline V gene has CDR1 DFQATT and CDR2 SNEGSKA (reference sequence). The CDR3 is made up of 13 amino acids. A remark on this clonotype: Its antigen is not identified.

Sequencing was carried out using memory CD8+ T cells from blood. The clonotype comes from a human donor in good health. Some clones in this sample may be carry-over from other donors' samples. This chain joins TRBV20-1 and TRBJ2-3; TCRdb's D call of TRBD2 is untestable without DNA. The CDR3 loop reads CSATGTIGDTQYF.